This T cell receptor (beta chain) was recorded in a study of identical twins. Regarding the study as a whole: Cross-sectional statistics underpinned the conclusions; the same donors were not followed. In beta out-of-frame sequences, the excess sharing between twins was weaker. Monozygotic twin pairs showed more out-of-frame TCR alpha sharing than models estimated.

Comment on this clonotype: Antigen unknown.

V was clipped by 5 bases and J by 7 bases, with 17 bases between them. The CDR3 sequence is 14 residues long. CDR1 and CDR2 from the germline V gene are LGHNA and YNFKEQ. TCRdb recomputed calls from the 5' RACE reads with MiXCR, one row per CDR3 protein. The data hold roughly 250,000 distinct CDR3 sequences, with 7.5% observed a single time. These same records also appear under a second study, on yellow fever vaccine responses in identical twins. That work adds: Reported findings indicate that twins' vaccine T cell responses seemed partially convergent, partially personalized.

The chain couples TRBV4-2 to TRBJ1-1; D remains ambiguous. The sequencing input was CD8+ T cells sorted from blood. The receptor's source is a woman between 18 and 29 years old in good health. The CDR3 sequence: CASSSQEDAGEAFF. CDR3 in DNA: TGTGCCAGCAGCTCCCAGGAGGATGCTGGTGAAGCTTTCTTT.